What follows are 2 T cell receptor beta chains derived from one specimen sequenced in a study of blood T cell repertoires in COVID-19. TCRdb's copy holds only in-frame clones and misses some; the assay was immunoSEQ multiplex PCR. The sample includes about 160,000 clones, 70% to 90% of them seen just once. What was sequenced was peripheral blood. Receptors originate from a woman aged 45-65 years with COVID-19, enrolled during active disease.

The gene calls are TRBV5-6 and TRBJ2-3; TRBD2 might be the D (5 bases). Germline V gene sequence: CDR1 SGHDT, CDR2 YYEEEE. The CDR3 is 17 residues long. V was clipped by 0 bases and J by 8 bases, with 22 bases between them. The CDR3 bases are TGTGCCAGCAGCTTGGCCACGGCAACGGGGAAGCGAGCTACGCAGTATTTT. It specifies CASSLATATGKRATQYF.

This clone has just one count. This chain joins TRBV10-3 and TRBJ2-5; D may be TRBD1 (6 bases). The germline gives CDR1 ENHRY, CDR2 SYGVKD. The CDR3 spans 14 residues. The V and J ends lost 2 bases and 4 bases respectively, with 11 bases between them. The CDR3 is CAISEMTGAETQYF. As DNA, the CDR3 is TGTGCCATCAGTGAGATGACAGGCGCAGAGACCCAGTACTTC.